This record covers a single TCR beta chain. Its target is unknown. RNA transcripts provided the source from which TCR beta CDR3 regions were amplified. The HTBI primer set served for first-round RT-PCR of the TCR CDR3. TCRdb redid the calling of the multiplex PCR reads with MiXCR, one entry per CDR3 protein. The table shows about 540,000 distinct CDR3 sequences, with 46% occurring only once. Over 18 months, lack of ophthalmopathy progression marked Graves' hyperthyroidism as stable. The diagnoses drew upon clinical symptoms, serum thyroxine and TRAb, thyroid ultrasound and orbital computed tomography. This sample was taken from a study of T cells in Graves' hyperthyroidism and ophthalmopathy. Whole-study results and caveats: Most thyroid clonotypes expanded above 0.001 were also detected in blood.

J lost 4 bases, V lost 7 bases, and 8 bases had no gene match. Germline V CDR1 and CDR2: LNHDA, SQIVND (reference sequence). The CDR3 totals 15 residues. This chain connects TRBV19 to TRBJ1-1; 11 nucleotides line up with TRBD1. The clonotype originates from a woman aged 18-30 years with Graves' hyperthyroidism. Sequenced input: peripheral blood or thyroid tissue (not recorded which). CDR3 sequence reads: CASTSGQGASTEAFF. The CDR3 DNA follows: TGTGCCAGTACCTCAGGACAGGGGGCGTCCACTGAAGCTTTCTTT.